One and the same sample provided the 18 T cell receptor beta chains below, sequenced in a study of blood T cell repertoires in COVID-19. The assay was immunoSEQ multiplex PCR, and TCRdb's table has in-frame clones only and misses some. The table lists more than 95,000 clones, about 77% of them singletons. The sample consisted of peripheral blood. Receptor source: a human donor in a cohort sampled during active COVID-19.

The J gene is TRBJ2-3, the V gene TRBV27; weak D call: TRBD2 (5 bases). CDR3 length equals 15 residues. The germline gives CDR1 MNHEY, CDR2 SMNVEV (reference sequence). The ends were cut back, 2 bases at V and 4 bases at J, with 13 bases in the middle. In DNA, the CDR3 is TGTGCCAGCAGTTTACTAGGGTCCGGGGCAGATACGCAGTATTTT. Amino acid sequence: CASSLLGSGADTQYF.

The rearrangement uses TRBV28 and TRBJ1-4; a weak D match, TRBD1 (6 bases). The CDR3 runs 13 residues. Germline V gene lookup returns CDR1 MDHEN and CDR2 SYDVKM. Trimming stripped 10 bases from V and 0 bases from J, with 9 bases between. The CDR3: CAIRTATNEKLFF. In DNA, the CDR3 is TGTGCCATCCGGACAGCAACTAATGAAAAACTGTTTTTT.

The CDR3 protein is CASSLWAGSPLHF. DNA of the CDR3: TGTGCCAGCAGCTTATGGGCAGGTTCACCCCTCCACTTT. The rearrangement links TRBV11-2 to TRBJ1-6; D remains unclear. From germline, CDR1 is SGHAT and CDR2 FQNNGV. Trimming removed 2 bases at V and 9 bases at J, with 8 bases between. This CDR3 comprises 13 residues.

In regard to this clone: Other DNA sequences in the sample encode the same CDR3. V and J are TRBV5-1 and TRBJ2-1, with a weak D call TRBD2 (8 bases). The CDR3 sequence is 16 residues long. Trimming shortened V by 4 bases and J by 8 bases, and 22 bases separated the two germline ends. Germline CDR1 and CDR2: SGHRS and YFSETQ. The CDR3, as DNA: TGCGCCAGCAGCCCGCGGGGGGCAGGGGGTCGGGATGAGCAGTTCTTC. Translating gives CASSPRGAGGRDEQFF.

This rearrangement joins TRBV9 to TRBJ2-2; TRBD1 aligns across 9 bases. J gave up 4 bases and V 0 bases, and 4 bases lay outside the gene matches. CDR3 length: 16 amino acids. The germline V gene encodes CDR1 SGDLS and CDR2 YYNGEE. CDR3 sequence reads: CASSVVGQGFTGELFF. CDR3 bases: TGTGCCAGCAGCGTAGTGGGACAGGGTTTCACCGGGGAGCTGTTTTTT.

In DNA form, the CDR3 reads TGTGCCAGCAGCTTAGAAGCATGGAGCACAGATACGCAGTATTTT. Protein: CASSLEAWSTDTQYF. The chain is built from TRBV11-2 and TRBJ2-3; no reliable D call. This CDR3 is 15 amino acids long. Trimming removed 0 bases at V and 0 bases at J, with 7 bases between. Germline V gene lookup returns CDR1 SGHAT and CDR2 FQNNGV.

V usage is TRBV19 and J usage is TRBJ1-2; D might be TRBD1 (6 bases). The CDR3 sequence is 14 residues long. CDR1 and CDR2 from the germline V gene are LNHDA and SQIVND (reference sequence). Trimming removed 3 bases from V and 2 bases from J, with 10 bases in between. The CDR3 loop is CASSIGQMNYGYTF. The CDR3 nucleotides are TGTGCCAGTAGTATTGGACAGATGAACTATGGCTACACCTTC. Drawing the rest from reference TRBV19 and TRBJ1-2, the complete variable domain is DGGITQSPKYLFRKEGQNVTLSCEQNLNHDAMYWYRQDPGQGLRLIYYSQIVNDFQKGDIAEGYSVSREKKESFPLTVTSAQKNPTAFYLCASSIGQMNYGYTFGSGTRLTVV.

The CDR3 nucleotides read TGTGCCAGCAGTTCCCACCGACTCGGACAGGGAAAACTGTTTTTT. It codes for CASSSHRLGQGKLFF. J is TRBJ1-4 and V is TRBV6-2 or TRBV6-3, with 8 positions matching TRBD1. The CDR3 is 15 residues long. Germline trimming cut 4 bases from V and 10 bases from J; bases unmatched to any gene: 11. Looked up from germline, CDR1 is MNHEY and CDR2 is SVGEGT.

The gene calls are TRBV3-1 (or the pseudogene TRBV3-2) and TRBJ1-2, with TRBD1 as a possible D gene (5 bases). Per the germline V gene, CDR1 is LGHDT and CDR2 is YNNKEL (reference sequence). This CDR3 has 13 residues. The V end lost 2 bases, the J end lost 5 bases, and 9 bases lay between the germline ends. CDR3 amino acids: CASSQWGEYGYTF. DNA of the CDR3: TGTGCCAGCAGCCAATGGGGGGAGTATGGCTACACCTTC.

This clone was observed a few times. The CDR3 protein is CASRGQSRGYEQYF. CDR3 in DNA: TGTGCCAGCCGCGGACAGTCTCGTGGCTACGAGCAGTACTTC. The chain couples TRBV28 to TRBJ2-7, with D maybe TRBD1 (6 bases). The CDR3 runs to 14 residues. Per germline, CDR1 MDHEN and CDR2 SYDVKM. Trimming left V 8 bases short and J 3 bases short, with 17 bases between.

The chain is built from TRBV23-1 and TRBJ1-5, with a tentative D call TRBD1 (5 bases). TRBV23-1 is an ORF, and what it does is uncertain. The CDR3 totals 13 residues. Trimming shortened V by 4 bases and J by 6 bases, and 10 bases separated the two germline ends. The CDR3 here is CASSRGGGQPQHF. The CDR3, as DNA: TGCGCCAGCAGTCGCGGGGGGGGTCAGCCCCAGCATTTT.

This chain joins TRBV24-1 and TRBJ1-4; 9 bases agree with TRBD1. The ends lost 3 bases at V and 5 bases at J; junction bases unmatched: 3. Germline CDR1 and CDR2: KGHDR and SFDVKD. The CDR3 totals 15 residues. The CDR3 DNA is TGTGCCACCAGTGATGGCGGGACAGGGAATGAAAAACTGTTTTTT. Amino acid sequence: CATSDGGTGNEKLFF.

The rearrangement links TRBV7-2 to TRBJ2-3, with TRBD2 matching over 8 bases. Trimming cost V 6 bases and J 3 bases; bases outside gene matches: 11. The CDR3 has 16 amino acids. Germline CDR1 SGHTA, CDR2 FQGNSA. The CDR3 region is CASRPPGLVGTDTQYF. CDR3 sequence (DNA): TGTGCCAGCAGGCCTCCGGGACTAGTGGGGACAGATACGCAGTATTTT.

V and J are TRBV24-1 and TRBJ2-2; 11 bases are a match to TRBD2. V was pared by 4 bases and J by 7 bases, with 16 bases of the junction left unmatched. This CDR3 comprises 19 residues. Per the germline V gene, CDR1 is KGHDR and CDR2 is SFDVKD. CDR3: CATSDLRLAGNPTGGELFF. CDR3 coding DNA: TGTGCCACCAGTGACCTTAGACTAGCGGGGAACCCAACAGGCGGGGAGCTGTTTTTT.

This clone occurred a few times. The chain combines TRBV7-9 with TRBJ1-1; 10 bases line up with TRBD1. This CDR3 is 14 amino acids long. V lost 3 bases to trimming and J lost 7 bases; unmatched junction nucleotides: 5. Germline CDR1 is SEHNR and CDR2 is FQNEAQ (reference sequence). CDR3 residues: CASSFLGTGVEAFF. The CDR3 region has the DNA TGTGCCAGCAGCTTCTTGGGGACAGGGGTTGAAGCTTTCTTT.

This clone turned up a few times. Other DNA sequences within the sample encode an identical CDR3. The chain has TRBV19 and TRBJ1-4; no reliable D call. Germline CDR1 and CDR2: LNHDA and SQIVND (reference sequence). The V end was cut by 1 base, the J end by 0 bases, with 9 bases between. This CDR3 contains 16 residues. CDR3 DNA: TGTGCCAGTAGTATAGGGGCAGCCGCAACTAATGAAAAACTGTTTTTT. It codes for CASSIGAAATNEKLFF.

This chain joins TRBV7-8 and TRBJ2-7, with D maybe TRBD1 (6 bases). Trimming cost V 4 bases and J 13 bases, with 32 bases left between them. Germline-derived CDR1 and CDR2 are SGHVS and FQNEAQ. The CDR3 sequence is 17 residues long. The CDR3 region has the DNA TGTGCCAGCAGCTCAGGGGTCGTTAGTTCATTACAACTCGTGGTATACTTC. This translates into CASSSGVVSSLQLVVYF.

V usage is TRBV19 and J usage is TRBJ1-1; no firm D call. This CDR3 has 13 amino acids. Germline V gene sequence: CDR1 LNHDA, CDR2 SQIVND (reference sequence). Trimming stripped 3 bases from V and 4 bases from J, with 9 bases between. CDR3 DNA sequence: TGTGCCAGTAGTATTAGCAATCCCACTGAAGCTTTCTTT. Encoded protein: CASSISNPTEAFF.